This T cell receptor (beta chain) emerged from a study of blood T cell repertoires in COVID-19. As originally analysed: Estimation of nucleated cell counts was performed using reference gene primer amplification. Profiled with immunoSEQ multiplex PCR; TCRdb holds only in-frame clones, not every one. V and J calls and clone size are copied from that table; D and trimming were computed from the DNA. The table records 400,000 to 500,000 clones, nearly 90% of them present only once. Which cohort a participant joined came from the clinical history participants gave. The CDR3 length is 17 residues. CDR1 MNHNY and CDR2 SVGAGI come from the germline V gene (reference sequence). V lost 5 bases to trimming and J lost 2 bases; unmatched junction nucleotides: 4.

The sample consisted of PBMCs or T cells enriched from blood (not recorded which). The chain is built from TRBV6-6 and TRBJ2-3; 16 bases match TRBD2. The receptor was isolated from a young woman who had been exposed to COVID-19. The CDR3 DNA reads TGTGCCAGCAGTCTCGGGACTAGCGGGAGGGCCACAGATACGCAGTATTTT. Protein: CASSLGTSGRATDTQYF.